This TCR beta chain derives from a study of blood T cells in healthy people across ages. Each donor's blood draw was 7.5 to 10 milliliters of peripheral blood. Of note for this clonotype: The antigen is unknown.

The CDR3 has 13 residues. Looked up from germline, CDR1 is DFQATT and CDR2 is SNEGSKA (reference sequence). The J segment lost 8 bases and the V segment lost 5 bases, leaving 4 bases of the junction unmatched. PCR was performed a second time for about 7 to 11 cycles using a sample-barcoded 5' primer and a J-beta primer mix. A minimum of 3 million CDR3-containing paired-end reads was obtained for each sample. Each CDR3 protein is one row after TCRdb ran MiXCR on the 5' RACE reads. This table has fewer than 1.5 million distinct CDR3 sequences, around two fifths appearing once. Findings and limits, study-wide: Researchers deemed the diversity estimates from one million T cells underestimates.

The J gene is TRBJ2-1, the V gene TRBV20-1; TRBD2 agrees at 12 bases. The clonotype was recovered from a woman aged 18-29 years in good health. Sequencing used blood. CDR3 in amino acids: CSAWGLAGDEQFF. The CDR3, as DNA: TGCAGTGCTTGGGGACTAGCGGGCGATGAGCAGTTCTTC.